This record covers a single TCR beta chain. What it binds is not known. This sample was included in a study of beta chain features in type 1 diabetes. Study information: Patients did not differ from healthy donors in age, gender or cell yield.

Trimming shortened V by 7 bases and J by 10 bases, and 13 bases separated the two germline ends. Germline lookup yields CDR1 SNHLY and CDR2 FYNNEI. The length of the CDR3 is 12 residues. Investigators reverse transcribed all isolated RNA, so they sequenced expressed TCRB transcripts. TCRdb's copy holds only in-frame clones and misses some; the assay was immunoSEQ multiplex PCR. The sample yields 250,000 to 350,000 clones, approximately 15% seen once. Study conclusions and caveats: Over-representation of high TCR-expressing cells was a possible consequence of cDNA sequencing. In the patient group, naive, central memory and Treg TCRB repertoires seemed more alike than in the healthy donor group.

Specimen: central memory CD4+ T cells from blood. This chain uses TRBV2 with TRBJ1-4; no clear D. This sequence originates from a young man in good health. CDR3 residues: CASTRSSAKLFF. The DNA of the CDR3 is TGTGCCAGCACTAGGTCAAGTGCAAAACTGTTTTTT.